Listed below are T cell receptor beta chains from one sample, sequenced in a study of Graves' ophthalmopathy and Graves' hyperthyroidism. TCRdb re-called the multiplex PCR reads with MiXCR, one entry per CDR3 protein. The sample lists 650,000 to 900,000 distinct CDR3 sequences, 40% seen once, with less than 55% in the top ten. The sample was peripheral blood. The receptors derive from an adult man with Graves' ophthalmopathy. Each CDR3 is given with its conserved first and last residue. D genes are given only for firm matches. Some rows have no size entry. The others give once, few or many, or a class for an expanded clone.

clone_size,d_call,v_call,j_call,cdr3_aa,cdr3_nt
NA,TRBD1,TRBV7-8,TRBJ2-7,CASSSTTGWEQYF,TGTGCCAGCAGCTCAACGACAGGGTGGGAGCAGTACTTC
few,TRBD1,TRBV9,TRBJ1-5,CASSVPGQGPYSNQPQHF,TGTGCCAGCAGCGTCCCGGGACAGGGACCTTATAGCAATCAGCCCCAGCATTTT
NA,TRBD1,TRBV20-1,TRBJ2-7,CSARWTGLGYEQYF,TGCAGTGCTAGATGGACAGGGCTAGGCTACGAGCAGTACTTC
NA,NA,TRBV20-1,TRBJ2-5,CSASEGWWQETQYF,TGCAGTGCTAGCGAGGGTTGGTGGCAAGAGACCCAGTACTTC
many,TRBD2,TRBV7-9,TRBJ2-7,CASSTGLALAEQYF,TGTGCCAGCAGCACGGGACTAGCTCTGGCCGAGCAGTACTTC
many,NA,TRBV25-1,TRBJ1-5,CARPDWNQPQHF,TGTGCCAGACCAGACTGGAATCAGCCCCAGCATTTT
many,TRBD1,TRBV20-1,TRBJ2-7,CSASLQGARFYEQYF,TGCAGTGCTAGCTTACAGGGGGCTAGGTTCTACGAGCAGTACTTC
NA,NA,TRBV10-3,TRBJ1-5,CAISPQTGESNQPQHF,TGTGCCATCAGCCCTCAAACGGGCGAAAGCAATCAGCCCCAGCATTTT
few,NA,TRBV6-5,TRBJ1-1,CASSEAGGWTEAFF,TGTGCCAGCAGTGAAGCGGGGGGATGGACTGAAGCTTTCTTT
few,NA,TRBV2,TRBJ2-5,CASSEYLTKYQETQYF,TGTGCCAGCAGTGAATATCTGACAAAGTACCAAGAGACCCAGTACTTC
many,TRBD1,TRBV15,TRBJ1-2,CATSLQGLDGYTF,TGTGCCACCAGCCTACAGGGGCTTGATGGCTACACCTTC
few,TRBD1,TRBV19,TRBJ2-7,CVTKQRDRGPYEQYF,TGTGTGACGAAGCAGCGGGACAGGGGGCCCTACGAGCAGTACTTC
many,NA,TRBV10-3,TRBJ2-7,CAISETGIHEQYF,TGTGCCATCAGTGAGACCGGGATACACGAGCAGTACTTC
NA,TRBD2,TRBV7-2,TRBJ2-5,CASSLRAGGAGAETQYF,TGTGCCAGCAGCTTAAGGGCGGGGGGGGCCGGGGCAGAGACCCAGTACTTC
many,NA,TRBV10-2,TRBJ1-1,CASSVTAWIDTEVFF,TGCGCCAGCAGTGTAACAGCTTGGATAGACACTGAAGTTTTCTTT
NA,NA,TRBV29-1,TRBJ1-1,CSVEVLQGNTEAFF,TGCAGCGTTGAAGTTTTGCAGGGGAACACTGAAGCTTTCTTT
few,NA,TRBV2,TRBJ2-7,CASNAGYEQYF,TGTGCCAGCAACGCGGGCTACGAGCAGTACTTC
NA,NA,TRBV10-3,TRBJ1-2,CAISALTSTYGYTF,TGTGCCATCAGCGCCCTGACATCAACGTATGGCTACACCTTC
NA,NA,TRBV7-9,TRBJ2-2,CASSLERYPGTGELFF,TGTGCCAGCAGTCTCGAGCGGTACCCGGGCACCGGGGAGCTGTTTTTT
few,NA,TRBV24-1,TRBJ1-5,CASNNPWGVDQPQHF,TGTGCCAGCAACAACCCGTGGGGGGTGGATCAGCCCCAGCATTTT
many,TRBD1,TRBV9,TRBJ1-1,CASSTRTGGNTEAFF,TGTGCCAGCAGCACGCGGACAGGGGGAAATACTGAAGCTTTCTTT
NA,TRBD1,TRBV2,TRBJ2-1,CASSARDRGLGEQFF,TGTGCCAGCAGCGCCCGGGACAGGGGGCTGGGTGAGCAGTTCTTC
NA,TRBD1,TRBV2,TRBJ2-6,CASSEAEDRGKAGANVLTF,TGTGCCAGCAGTGAAGCGGAGGACAGGGGGAAGGCTGGGGCCAACGTCCTGACTTTC
few,TRBD1,TRBV7-9,TRBJ1-1,CASSSNTGGRNTEAFF,TGTGCCAGCAGCTCGAATACAGGGGGCAGGAACACTGAAGCTTTCTTT
many,NA,TRBV19,TRBJ1-1,CASRHQTDNTEAFF,TGTGCCAGTAGACACCAGACCGATAACACTGAAGCTTTCTTT
many,TRBD1,TRBV7-9,TRBJ1-2,CASSLGDRGLGYTF,TGTGCCAGCAGCTTGGGCGACAGGGGGCTTGGCTACACCTTC
many,NA,TRBV20-1,TRBJ1-3,CSAKAWASSGNTIYF,TGCAGTGCTAAGGCTTGGGCCTCCTCTGGAAACACCATATATTTT
NA,TRBD1,TRBV7-9,TRBJ1-2,CASSLVIGTAAYGYTF,TGTGCCAGCAGCTTAGTTATTGGGACAGCGGCCTATGGCTACACCTTC
NA,NA,TRBV15,TRBJ1-3,CATSRGRKMNTIYF,TGTGCCACCAGCAGAGGACGGAAGATGAACACCATATATTTT
NA,NA,TRBV6-1,TRBJ1-2,CASSYGGGIPYGYTF,TGTGCCAGCAGTTACGGGGGGGGGATCCCCTATGGCTACACCTTC
medium-sized,NA,TRBV29-1,TRBJ1-3,CSYTRDTGNTIYF,TGCAGCTACACAAGGGACACTGGAAACACCATATATTTT
many,NA,TRBV25-1,TRBJ1-2,CASSPPGGRTNYGYTF,TGTGCCAGCAGCCCCCCTGGGGGCAGAACTAACTATGGCTACACCTTC
NA,NA,TRBV25-1,TRBJ1-4,CASSPGGARGEKLFF,TGTGCCAGCAGTCCCGGAGGGGCGCGAGGTGAAAAACTGTTTTTT
many,NA,TRBV7-9,TRBJ1-1,CASSFMPEAFF,TGTGCCAGCAGCTTTATGCCGGAAGCTTTCTTT
NA,TRBD1,TRBV29-1,TRBJ2-2,CSVPGQGAGELFF,TGCAGCGTCCCGGGACAGGGCGCCGGGGAGCTGTTTTTT
NA,TRBD1,TRBV19,TRBJ2-5,CASLHGTGQETQYF,TGTGCCAGTCTTCACGGGACAGGTCAAGAGACCCAGTACTTC
many,NA,TRBV29-1,TRBJ2-5,CSADQGAGQETQYF,TGCAGCGCTGACCAAGGGGCAGGGCAAGAGACCCAGTACTTC
NA,NA,TRBV25-1,TRBJ2-7,CASSSPMIMEGYF,TGTGCCAGCAGTTCCCCGATGATCATGGAGGGGTACTTC
NA,TRBD1,TRBV7-2,TRBJ1-1,CASSPGTGGESTEAFF,TGTGCCAGCAGCCCTGGGACAGGGGGCGAATCCACTGAAGCTTTCTTT
many,NA,TRBV7-7,TRBJ2-5,CASSQGNQETQYF,TGTGCTAGCAGCCAGGGAAACCAAGAGACCCAGTACTTC
NA,NA,TRBV24-1,TRBJ1-5,CATSDPRTGMSNQPQHF,TGTGCCACCAGTGACCCACGAACAGGGATGAGCAATCAGCCCCAGCATTTT
NA,NA,TRBV24-1,TRBJ1-2,CATSDAGRAGGYTF,TGTGCCACCAGTGACGCGGGAAGGGCAGGGGGCTACACCTTC
many,NA,TRBV10-2,TRBJ2-5,CASGGGETQYF,TGCGCCAGCGGCGGCGGAGAGACCCAGTACTTC
few,NA,TRBV6-1,TRBJ1-6,CATLVGGGSPLHF,TGTGCCACCCTAGTTGGGGGAGGATCACCCCTCCACTTT
NA,NA,TRBV25-1,TRBJ2-5,CASSDSAGVRRQETQYF,TGTGCCAGCAGTGATAGTGCCGGGGTTAGACGCCAAGAGACCCAGTACTTC
many,NA,TRBV2,TRBJ1-6,CASSFRESPLHF,TGTGCCAGCAGTTTCAGGGAGTCACCCCTCCACTTT
NA,TRBD1,TRBV19,TRBJ1-2,CASSLPGQGPGYTF,TGTGCCAGTAGCCTCCCGGGACAGGGGCCCGGCTACACCTTC
many,NA,TRBV2,TRBJ2-7,CASKGGPDEQYF,TGTGCCAGCAAGGGGGGGCCGGACGAGCAGTACTTC
NA,TRBD2,TRBV7-9,TRBJ2-5,CASSGDRGAQYF,TGTGCCAGCTCGGGTGATCGGGGGGCCCAGTACTTC
NA,NA,TRBV7-2,TRBJ2-2,CASSGMGASTGELFF,TGTGCCAGCAGCGGTATGGGGGCAAGCACCGGGGAGCTGTTTTTT
NA,TRBD1,TRBV9,TRBJ1-4,CASSEGGQDVGEKLFF,TGTGCCAGCAGCGAAGGGGGACAGGACGTAGGTGAAAAACTGTTTTTT
few,NA,TRBV10-1,TRBJ2-3,CASSDGLADTQYF,TGCGCCAGCAGTGACGGACTCGCAGATACGCAGTATTTT
NA,NA,TRBV4-2,TRBJ1-1,CASSQDPIKGNTEAFF,TGTGCCAGCAGCCAAGATCCTATAAAGGGGAACACTGAAGCTTTCTTT
NA,TRBD2,TRBV14,TRBJ2-3,CASSPSRLAGTDTQYF,TGTGCCAGCAGTCCTAGTCGACTAGCGGGCACAGATACGCAGTATTTT
once,TRBD1,TRBV2,TRBJ2-7,CASSPSTGGYEQYF,TGTGCCAGCTCACCCTCGACAGGGGGGTACGAGCAGTACTTC
NA,NA,TRBV7-9,TRBJ2-5,CASSLAISERASQETQYF,TGTGCCAGCAGCTTAGCGATTTCGGAGCGGGCGTCCCAAGAGACCCAGTACTTC
few,TRBD1,TRBV20-1,TRBJ1-1,CSARERGQGALLFPFF,TGCAGTGCTCGCGAACGGGGACAGGGGGCGCTTTTATTTCCTTTCTTT